A single T cell receptor beta chain is shown here with its context. Genomic DNA served as template for TCR beta VDJ and CDR3 profiling. MiXCR was run by TCRdb on the reads, yielding one entry per CDR3 protein. The data contain under 500,000 distinct CDR3 sequences, around 30% of them singletons. The data were obtained in a study of CD8+CD57+ T cells in acquired aplastic anemia. Sequenced patients had shown CD8+CD57+ cell expansion by flow cytometry. At the time of blood sampling, patients had not yet received any therapy. The CDR3 runs 15 residues. Unmatched junction bases numbered 7, after V lost 6 bases and J lost 2 bases. Germline V CDR1 and CDR2: SNHLY, FYNNEI.

Sequencing used sorted CD4+, CD8+, or CD8+CD57+ T cells (not recorded which) from PBMCs. J is TRBJ1-5 and V is TRBV2, with 7 bases identical to TRBD1. This clonotype was sampled from a human donor with aplastic anemia. The CDR3 region is CASRQGTRGNQPQHF. CDR3 DNA: TGTGCCAGCAGACAGGGGACTAGGGGCAATCAGCCCCAGCATTTT.